The 30 T cell receptor beta chains below were found in one sample sequenced in a study of beta chain features in type 1 diabetes. The authors reverse transcribed all of the isolated RNA, so sequencing captured expressed TCRB transcripts. Data came from immunoSEQ multiplex PCR; TCRdb stores just in-frame clones and leaves some out. The sample includes some 230,000 clones, more than 9% seen only once; the top ten take about 0.037%. The material sequenced was naive CD4+ T cells from blood. These receptor sequences come from a woman between 18 and 30 years old in good health.

The genes are TRBV19 and TRBJ1-1; 8 bases map to TRBD1. Germline CDR1 reads LNHDA; CDR2 reads SQIVND (reference sequence). The trim removed 5 bases at V and 1 base at J, leaving 3 bases unmatched. This CDR3 region has 14 residues. The CDR3 protein is CASSQGARNTEAFF. CDR3 coding DNA: TGTGCCAGTAGTCAGGGGGCCCGGAACACTGAAGCTTTCTTT.

The chain employs TRBV18 and TRBJ1-4, with unresolved D. CDR1 KGHSH and CDR2 LQKENI come from the germline V gene. V was pared by 3 bases and J by 3 bases, with 8 bases between. This CDR3 is 14 amino acids long. CDR3 loop: CASSPPGANEKLFF. The CDR3 DNA reads as TGTGCCAGCTCACCCCCGGGTGCTAATGAAAAACTGTTTTTT.

With regard to this clone: This specimen includes other DNA sequences encoding the same CDR3. This rearrangement joins TRBV10-3 to TRBJ2-7, with 10 bases identical to TRBD1. The CDR3 has 13 residues. Germline values: CDR1 ENHRY, CDR2 SYGVKD. Unmatched junction bases numbered 1, after V lost 6 bases and J lost 2 bases. In DNA form, the CDR3 reads TGTGCCATCAGCGGACAGGGGGCCTACGAGCAGTACTTC. Translating it yields CAISGQGAYEQYF.

The chain uses TRBV5-1 and TRBJ2-5; D ambiguous. From germline, CDR1 is SGHRS and CDR2 YFSETQ. CDR3 length: 15 amino acids. Trimming cost V 1 base and J 5 bases, with 15 bases left between them. CDR3 loop: CASSLSRLPWETQYF. The CDR3 nucleotides are TGCGCCAGCAGCTTGTCTCGCCTACCTTGGGAGACCCAGTACTTC.

The chain uses TRBV30 and TRBJ2-3; 9 bases are shared with TRBD2. The J segment lost 3 bases and the V segment lost 0 bases, leaving 13 bases of the junction unmatched. CDR3 length equals 18 residues. CDR1 and CDR2 (germline): GTSNPN, SVGIG (reference sequence). The CDR3 bases are TGTGCCTGGAGTGTAGGCCTTTCCGCGGCGGGAGGGACAGATACGCAGTATTTT. This sequence encodes CAWSVGLSAAGGTDTQYF.

This clone was seen only a few times. The J gene is TRBJ2-7, the V gene TRBV7-9, with 10 bases identical to TRBD1. Germline CDR1 SEHNR, CDR2 FQNEAQ (reference sequence). The CDR3 has 16 residues. V lost 2 bases to trimming and J lost 4 bases; unmatched junction nucleotides: 8. CDR3 sequence: CASSLYAGQGLYEQYF. DNA of the CDR3: TGTGCCAGCAGCTTATACGCGGGACAGGGGTTGTACGAGCAGTACTTC. Complete variable domain (other parts from reference TRBV7-9 and TRBJ2-7): DTGVSQNPRHKITKRGQNVTFRCDPISEHNRLYWYRQTLGQGPEFLTYFQNEAQLEKSRLLSDRFSAERPKGSFSTLEIQRTEQGDSAMYLCASSLYAGQGLYEQYFGPGTRLTVT.

This clone was counted only a few times. The chain employs TRBV4-2 and TRBJ2-1, with TRBD2 identical over 14 bases. J was trimmed by 7 bases and V by 3 bases; bases with no gene match: 2. CDR3 length: 15 amino acids. CDR1 LGHNA and CDR2 YNFKEQ come from the germline V gene. The CDR3 nucleotides read TGTGCCAGCAGCCAGGGGACTAGCGGGAGTAATGAGCAGTTCTTC. Its protein product is CASSQGTSGSNEQFF.

This clone has just a few counts. The V and J genes are TRBV6-1 and TRBJ1-1; D might be TRBD1 (6 bases). Germline CDR1 MNHNS, CDR2 SASEGT. The CDR3 contains 16 residues. Deletions cut 3 bases from V and 1 base from J, with 15 bases between. The CDR3 bases are TGTGCCAGCAGTGAGGCCCTGGGGGCAGGGAACACTGAAGCTTTCTTT. It is translated as CASSEALGAGNTEAFF.

The V gene is TRBV5-6, the J gene TRBJ2-7; 7 bases match TRBD1. The germline gives CDR1 SGHDT, CDR2 YYEEEE. Trimming at V came to 1 base and at J to 5 bases, leaving 9 bases not matched to a gene. The CDR3 length is 15 residues. The CDR3 region is CASSLPGTVVHEQYF. CDR3 nucleotide sequence: TGTGCCAGCAGCTTGCCGGGGACAGTGGTCCACGAGCAGTACTTC.

The V and J genes are TRBV5-1 and TRBJ2-5, with 10 bases that match TRBD2. The CDR3 contains 15 residues. V shed 4 bases and J 2 bases; nucleotides not matched to a gene: 5. Germline CDR1 SGHRS, CDR2 YFSETQ. The CDR3: CASSTTSGPQETQYF. The CDR3 DNA reads TGCGCCAGCAGCACGACTAGCGGGCCTCAAGAGACCCAGTACTTC.

CDR3 amino acids: CAWATGGAYGYTF. The CDR3 DNA is TGTGCCTGGGCGACAGGGGGTGCTTATGGCTACACCTTC. This chain connects TRBV30 to TRBJ1-2, with 9 bases fitting TRBD1. In germline, CDR1 is GTSNPN, CDR2 SVGIG (reference sequence). V was clipped by 5 bases and J by 5 bases; unmatched bases: 6. This CDR3 spans 13 amino acids. Supplemented by reference TRBV30 and TRBJ1-2, the full variable domain reads SQTIHQWPATLVQPVGSPLSLECTVEGTSNPNLYWYRQAAGRGLQLLFYSVGIGQISSEVPQNLSASRPQDRQFILSSKKLLLSDSGFYLCAWATGGAYGYTFGSGTRLTVV.

This chain links TRBV7-2 with TRBJ1-1, with 8 nucleotides matching TRBD1. Trimming at V came to 6 bases and at J to 1 base, leaving 4 bases not matched to a gene. Germline-derived CDR1 and CDR2 are SGHTA and FQGNSA. This CDR3 has 14 residues. The CDR3 sequence is CASSIDRGNTEAFF. The DNA for the CDR3 is TGTGCCAGCAGTATAGACAGGGGGAACACTGAAGCTTTCTTT.

This clone was detected only once. The chain couples TRBV7-6 to TRBJ2-3, with 8 bases identical to TRBD2. CDR1 is SGHVS, CDR2 FNYEAQ, per germline. The CDR3 has 18 residues. V was clipped by 1 base and J by 4 bases; unmatched bases: 13. In nucleotides, the CDR3 is TGTGCCAGCAGCTTAGACCTTAGCGGGACCCACCCGCCAGATACGCAGTATTTT. As protein: CASSLDLSGTHPPDTQYF.

This clone was detected many times. The chain carries TRBV29-1 and TRBJ2-7, with 13 bases matching TRBD2. With V trimmed by 7 bases and J by 6 bases, 12 bases remained unmatched. CDR3 length equals 15 residues. Germline V CDR1 and CDR2: SQVTM, ANQGSEA. The CDR3 nucleotides read TGCAGCGCCGGGACTAGCGGGAACGTAATGGCCGAGCAGTACTTC. Protein: CSAGTSGNVMAEQYF.

A few counts support this clone. The chain combines TRBV5-1 with TRBJ2-7; 9 bases agree with TRBD1. J lost 6 bases, V lost 4 bases, and 11 bases had no gene match. CDR3 length: 15 amino acids. Germline V gives CDR1 SGHRS, CDR2 YFSETQ. In DNA, the CDR3 is TGCGCCAGCAGCGAAATCGACAGGGGGGAGCGCGAGCAGTACTTC. It specifies CASSEIDRGEREQYF.

V usage is TRBV5-1 and J usage is TRBJ1-1; D remains unclear. CDR3 length: 14 residues. Germline V CDR1 and CDR2: SGHRS, YFSETQ. Trimming left V 4 bases short and J 1 base short, with 11 bases between. CDR3 nucleotide sequence: TGCGCCAGCAGCCACGATTGGGCGAACACTGAAGCTTTCTTT. Its translation: CASSHDWANTEAFF.

CDR3 amino acids: CASTNRGEETQYF. As DNA, the CDR3 is TGTGCCAGCACCAACAGGGGGGAAGAGACCCAGTACTTC. The chain joins TRBV11-2 to TRBJ2-5; 8 bases map to TRBD1. Germline V lookup: CDR1 SGHAT, CDR2 FQNNGV. J was trimmed by 3 bases and V by 7 bases; bases with no gene match: 4. This CDR3 has 13 amino acids.

This clone has only a few counts. The V and J genes are TRBV20-1 and TRBJ1-1; D is unresolved. Germline values: CDR1 DFQATT, CDR2 SNEGSKA (reference sequence). The ends were cut back, 6 bases at V and 7 bases at J, with 12 bases in the middle. The CDR3 runs 11 residues. The CDR3 loop is CSATRGVEAFF. CDR3 sequence (DNA): TGCAGTGCCACCCGCGGGGTTGAAGCTTTCTTT.

The sample holds a few counts of this clone. This chain uses TRBV30 with TRBJ2-6, with D unclear. The CDR3 spans 12 residues. V was trimmed by 7 bases and J by 1 base, leaving 5 bases between them. The germline V gene encodes CDR1 GTSNPN and CDR2 SVGIG (reference sequence). The CDR3 loop is CASTSGANVLTF. The CDR3 DNA sequence: TGTGCCTCCACTTCTGGGGCCAACGTCCTGACTTTC.

The V and J genes are TRBV10-3 and TRBJ2-5; D is possibly TRBD1 (5 bases). The end of the DNA aligns better with TRBJ2-7, so the J call may be wrong. Germline CDR1 is ENHRY and CDR2 is SYGVKD. This CDR3 is 12 amino acids long. The CDR3: CAIRAGSDEQYF. The CDR3 DNA is TGTGCCATCAGGGCAGGGTCAGACGAGCAGTACTTC.

This clone was counted a few times. This chain uses TRBV30 with TRBJ2-4, with 7 bases lining up with TRBD1. CDR3 length: 16 amino acids. From germline, CDR1 is GTSNPN and CDR2 SVGIG (reference sequence). The V segment lost 1 base and the J segment 0 bases; nucleotides outside the gene matches: 6. CDR3 in DNA: TGTGCCTGGAGTGAGGGACAGTCGATAGCCAAAAACATTCAGTACTTC. It encodes CAWSEGQSIAKNIQYF.

This clone has a handful of counts. The chain links TRBV7-2 to TRBJ1-5; tentatively, D is TRBD1 (6 bases). This CDR3 region has 14 residues. CDR1 is SGHTA, CDR2 FQGNSA, per germline. Between the trimmed V and J ends, which lost 2 bases and 7 bases, there was a span of 12 bases. CDR3 sequence: CASSLRGIPQPQHF. The CDR3 DNA reads TGTGCCAGCAGCTTAAGGGGGATCCCCCAGCCCCAGCATTTT.

The DNA of the CDR3 is TGTGCCTGGGGAGGAATAGTGAACACTGAAGCTTTCTTT. This sequence encodes CAWGGIVNTEAFF. The chain employs TRBV30 and TRBJ1-1; no definite D call. V lost 5 bases, J lost 0 bases, and 10 bases lay in between. Germline-derived CDR1 and CDR2 are GTSNPN and SVGIG (reference sequence). There are 13 residues in the CDR3.

CDR3 loop: CASSSLQGLEAFF. The CDR3 DNA follows: TGCGCCAGCAGCTCTCTACAGGGGTTGGAAGCTTTCTTT. The chain joins TRBV5-1 to TRBJ1-1; 7 nucleotides line up with TRBD1. The CDR3 covers 13 residues. The junction had 7 bases not matched to a gene; V was cut back by 3 bases and J by 8 bases. CDR1 and CDR2 (germline): SGHRS, YFSETQ.

The table lists this clone with a few counts. The genes are TRBV5-1 and TRBJ2-1; 13 bases align to TRBD2. This CDR3 has 17 amino acids. Germline V lookup: CDR1 SGHRS, CDR2 YFSETQ. The junction had 8 bases not matched to a gene; V was cut back by 2 bases and J by 6 bases. The DNA for the CDR3 is TGCGCCAGCAGCTTTACCCTGGGACTAGCGGGAAGCAATGAGCAGTTCTTC. Protein sequence: CASSFTLGLAGSNEQFF.

The chain has TRBV5-8 and TRBJ2-5; D ambiguous. V gave up 4 bases and J gave up 5 bases, with 15 bases separating them. The length of the CDR3 is 14 residues. Per the germline V gene, CDR1 is SGHTS and CDR2 is YDEGEE. Here the CDR3 DNA reads TGTGCCAGCAGCCCCGCCATAACCCAGGAGACCCAGTACTTC. Translation: CASSPAITQETQYF.

The rearrangement uses TRBV2 and TRBJ2-1; 7 positions agree with TRBD1. This CDR3 is 13 amino acids long. CDR1 SNHLY and CDR2 FYNNEI come from the germline V gene. V was clipped by 7 bases and J by 5 bases; unmatched bases: 5. The CDR3 nucleotides are TGTGCCAGCAATGTCGACAGGGACAATGAGCAGTTCTTC. It translates to CASNVDRDNEQFF. The full variable domain, rest sourced from reference TRBV2 and TRBJ2-1, is EPEVTQTPSHQVTQMGQEVILRCVPISNHLYFYWYRQILGQKVEFLVSFYNNEISEKSEIFDDQFSVERPDGSNFTLKIRSTKLEDSAMYFCASNVDRDNEQFFGPGTRLTVL.

There are a few counts of this clone. This chain connects TRBV30 to TRBJ1-5; D possibly corresponds to TRBD1 (5 bases). Germline-derived CDR1 and CDR2 are GTSNPN and SVGIG (reference sequence). The CDR3 length is 15 residues. The ends were cut back, 0 bases at V and 2 bases at J, with 11 bases in the middle. CDR3 loop: CAWSVKGAGNQPQHF. In nucleotides, the CDR3 is TGTGCCTGGAGTGTAAAAGGGGCGGGCAATCAGCCCCAGCATTTT.

This clone was recorded a few times. The chain has TRBV5-1 and TRBJ1-2; a weak D match, TRBD1 (5 bases). With 3 bases removed from V and 7 bases from J, the gap between germline ends came to 16 bases. CDR3 size: 14 residues. CDR1 is SGHRS, CDR2 YFSETQ, per germline. The CDR3 DNA is TGCGCCAGCAGCTCCACCACAGGAGAGTCTGGCTACACCTTC. This codes for CASSSTTGESGYTF.

This clone has just a few counts. V and J are TRBV7-9 and TRBJ2-1, with TRBD2 matching 8 bases. The CDR3 runs 15 residues. The trim removed 2 bases at V and 7 bases at J, leaving 7 bases unmatched. The germline V gene encodes CDR1 SEHNR and CDR2 FQNEAQ (reference sequence). Here the CDR3 DNA reads TGTGCCAGCAGCTTACCCCGGGGGGGCCGTAATGAGCAGTTCTTC. Amino acids: CASSLPRGGRNEQFF.